This T cell receptor beta chain originates from a study of blood T cell repertoires in COVID-19. The CDR3 is 15 residues long. CDR1 and CDR2 (germline): SGDLS, YYNGEE. V was clipped by 4 bases and J by 0 bases; unmatched bases: 4. TCRdb's copy holds only in-frame clones and misses some; the assay was immunoSEQ multiplex PCR. In the table there are 200,000 to 300,000 clones, approximately 89% of which are singletons. The rearrangement uses TRBV9 and TRBJ2-3; 8 positions agree with TRBD2. Material for sequencing was PBMCs or T cells enriched from blood (not recorded which). This clonotype originated in a young woman who had recovered from COVID-19. The CDR3 DNA is TGTGCCAGCAGCCCCCGACTAGCGAGCACAGATACGCAGTATTTT. It translates to CASSPRLASTDTQYF.